This T cell receptor beta chain was observed in a study of shared clonotypes between healthy human individuals. Positively selected for CCR7, the CD45RO-negative cells used as naive CD8 cells excluded terminally differentiated effector memory CD45RA+ cells. Libraries were prepared by immunoSEQ multiplex PCR; TCRdb keeps only in-frame clonotypes and omits some of them. The sample holds roughly 1,800,000 clones; less than 95% are singletons and the top ten take roughly 1%. Study-wide results and limits: Estimated richness values were generally larger in naive subsets than in memory subsets.

Worth noting for this clone: Its specificity is not known.

CDR1 LGHNA and CDR2 YSLEER come from the germline V gene. Trimming removed 3 bases from V and 6 bases from J; junction bases left unmatched: 14. CDR3 length equals 16 residues. The TCR comes from a man younger than 30 in good health. The J gene is TRBJ2-7, the V gene TRBV4-3, with 7 nucleotides matching TRBD1. Sequencing was carried out using naive CD8+ T cells sorted from blood. CDR3 protein: CASSQVPGTVEREQYF. In DNA, the CDR3 is TGCGCCAGCAGCCAGGTACCCGGGACAGTGGAACGCGAGCAGTACTTC.